The clone carrying this TCR beta chain showed up many times. This sample was included in a study of regulatory T cells in long-lasting Graves disease. Time point reported: persistent/refractory GD, antithyroid drugs over 5 years with positive TRAb. PBMC RNA served as the TCR library source. The CDR3 covers 12 residues. Germline assignment: CDR1 GTSNPN and CDR2 SVGIG (reference sequence). V was clipped by 4 bases and J by 4 bases, with 10 bases between them. Investigators prepared the TCR beta libraries by applying iRepertoire HTBI primers and Arm-PCR of CDR3 regions. TCRdb passed the multiplex PCR reads through MiXCR, listing each CDR3 protein once. The data show hundreds of thousands of distinct CDR3 sequences, roughly 22% seen once.

The chain combines TRBV30 with TRBJ1-2; D is uncertain. The sequences come from peripheral blood mononuclear cells (PBMCs), collected when the disease was refractory, from a patient treated with antithyroid drugs. The clonotype comes from a female donor with Graves disease. The CDR3 loop reads CAWISGPYGYTF. CDR3 nucleotides: TGTGCCTGGATTTCAGGTCCCTATGGCTACACCTTC.